Described below is a single T cell receptor (beta chain) sequence and its context. The sample comes from a study of monozygotic twins with inflammatory bowel disease. TCRdb processed the 5' RACE reads again and assigns one entry to each CDR3 protein, with no DNA. The data show hundreds of thousands of distinct CDR3 sequences, and the top ten clones hold about 2.6%. Germline V gene sequence: CDR1 MNHEY, CDR2 SMNVEV (reference sequence). The CDR3 runs 17 residues. The origin of this receptor is a human donor with ulcerative colitis or Crohn's disease, or a healthy co-twin of an affected twin (not recorded which). This chain uses TRBV27 with TRBJ2-1; TCRdb proposes TRBD2, but this gene call is untestable without DNA. The specimen was blood. CDR3 sequence reads: CASSLYGLGFSYNEQFF.